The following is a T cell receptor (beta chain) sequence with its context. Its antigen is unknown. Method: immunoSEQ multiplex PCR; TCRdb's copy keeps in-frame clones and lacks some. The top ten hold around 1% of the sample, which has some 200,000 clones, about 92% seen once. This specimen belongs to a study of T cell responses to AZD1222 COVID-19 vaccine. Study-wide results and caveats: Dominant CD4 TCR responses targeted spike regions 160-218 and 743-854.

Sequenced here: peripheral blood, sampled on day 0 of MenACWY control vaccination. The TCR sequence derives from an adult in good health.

CDR3 protein: CASSPQGRESSYEQYF. The CDR3 nucleotides read TGTGCCAGTAGCCCCCAGGGCAGGGAGAGCTCCTACGAGCAGTACTTC. The chain carries TRBV19 and TRBJ2-7; the D gene could be TRBD1 or TRBD2 (5 bases each). Germline lookup yields CDR1 LNHDA and CDR2 SQIVND (reference sequence). The V end was cut by 6 bases, the J end by 0 bases, with 18 bases between. The CDR3 totals 16 residues.